This T cell receptor (beta chain) came from a study of breast tumors, draining lymph nodes, adjacent tissues. Overall study findings and caveats: Compared with lymph nodes, tumors were less diverse; compared with nontumor tissue, more. That most tumor T cells come from lymph nodes remained unproven.

The V gene lost 8 bases and the J gene lost 4 bases, with 8 bases spanning the gap. CDR1 is MNHNS and CDR2 is SASEGT in the germline V gene. The CDR3 covers 11 residues. One entry per CDR3 protein results from TCRdb running MiXCR on the multiplex PCR reads. In the table there are 120,000 to 150,000 distinct CDR3 sequences, approximately 29% of which are singletons. Breast cancer patients provided tissue from their axillary draining lymph nodes. To note about this clonotype: Its antigen is not identified.

Sample: axillary lymph node tissue. The receptor's source is a female donor with breast cancer. Some clones in this sample may be carry-over from other donors' samples. The chain links TRBV6-1 to TRBJ2-5; TRBD2 is a possible D gene (7 bases). The CDR3 reads CASGGAETQYF. CDR3 nucleotide sequence: TGTGCCAGCGGGGGGGCAGAGACCCAGTACTTC.